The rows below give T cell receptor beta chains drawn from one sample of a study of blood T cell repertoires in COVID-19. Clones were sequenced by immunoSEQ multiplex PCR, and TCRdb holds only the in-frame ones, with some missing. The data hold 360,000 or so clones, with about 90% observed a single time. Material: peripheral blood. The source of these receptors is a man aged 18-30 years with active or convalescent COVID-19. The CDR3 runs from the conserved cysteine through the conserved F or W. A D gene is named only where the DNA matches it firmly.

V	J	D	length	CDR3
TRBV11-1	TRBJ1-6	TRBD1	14	CASSLRTGNSPLHF
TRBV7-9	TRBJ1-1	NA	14	CASTKDSMNTEAFF
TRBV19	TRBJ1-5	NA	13	CASSSRPNQPQHF
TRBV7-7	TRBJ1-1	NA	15	CASSPQVGTYTEAFF
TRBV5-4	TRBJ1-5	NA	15	CATSRGTNSNQPQHF
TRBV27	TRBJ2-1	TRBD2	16	CASSLSERGGYNEQFF
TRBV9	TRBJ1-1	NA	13	CASSVVDLSGSLF
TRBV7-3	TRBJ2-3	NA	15	CASSLTGQKIDTQYF
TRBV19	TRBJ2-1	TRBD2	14	CASSYGTTYNEQFF
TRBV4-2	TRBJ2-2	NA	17	CASSPGYSIANTGELFF
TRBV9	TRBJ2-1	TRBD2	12	CASSRTSGNKFF
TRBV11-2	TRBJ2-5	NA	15	CASSFDRTYQETQYF
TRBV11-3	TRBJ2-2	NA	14	CASSTGASHGELFF
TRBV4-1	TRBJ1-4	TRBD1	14	CASSQGTGDEKLFF